The 3 T cell receptor beta chains below all came from one sample that was sequenced in a study of Ad26.COV2.S vaccination and SARS-CoV-2 variants. Clones were read by immunoSEQ multiplex PCR, and TCRdb kept only the in-frame ones, dropping some. The sample gives about 400,000 clones, around 89% of which show up once; 1.5% to 2% is in the top ten. The treatment denotes: around 19 received Ad26.COV2.S at low or high dose, single or two shots; 5 received placebo; per-sample allocation not given. It was on day 63 after the first vaccine or placebo injection that samples were taken. The sample consisted of peripheral blood, taken in a trial of Ad26.COV2.S vaccine versus placebo. These receptors came from a person aged 18-60 years who received the Ad26.COV2.S COVID-19 vaccine or a placebo.

This sequence joins TRBV7-2 and TRBJ2-3; the match to TRBD2 covers 14 bases. Germline trimming cut 4 bases from V and 5 bases from J; bases unmatched to any gene: 2. Germline loops: CDR1 SGHTA, CDR2 FQGNSA. CDR3 length: 15 amino acids. The CDR3, as DNA: TGTGCCAGCAGCTATGGACTAGCGGGAGGAGATACGCAGTATTTT. Translation: CASSYGLAGGDTQYF.

The rearrangement joins TRBV30 to TRBJ2-3; D perhaps matches TRBD1 (5 bases). V lost 0 bases, J lost 0 bases, and 10 bases lay in between. The CDR3 has 15 residues. Germline-derived CDR1 and CDR2 are GTSNPN and SVGIG (reference sequence). The CDR3 loop is CAWSVIGASTDTQYF. CDR3 coding DNA: TGTGCCTGGAGTGTAATTGGGGCCAGCACAGATACGCAGTATTTT.

The sample holds one count of this clone. The V call is TRBV30, the J call TRBJ1-5; D might be TRBD1 (5 bases). The CDR3 length is 14 residues. The ends were cut back, 0 bases at V and 2 bases at J, with 8 bases in the middle. Germline V CDR1 and CDR2: GTSNPN, SVGIG (reference sequence). The CDR3 region has the DNA TGTGCCTGGAGTGTAGGGACCCGCAATCAGCCCCAGCATTTT. Translation: CAWSVGTRNQPQHF.